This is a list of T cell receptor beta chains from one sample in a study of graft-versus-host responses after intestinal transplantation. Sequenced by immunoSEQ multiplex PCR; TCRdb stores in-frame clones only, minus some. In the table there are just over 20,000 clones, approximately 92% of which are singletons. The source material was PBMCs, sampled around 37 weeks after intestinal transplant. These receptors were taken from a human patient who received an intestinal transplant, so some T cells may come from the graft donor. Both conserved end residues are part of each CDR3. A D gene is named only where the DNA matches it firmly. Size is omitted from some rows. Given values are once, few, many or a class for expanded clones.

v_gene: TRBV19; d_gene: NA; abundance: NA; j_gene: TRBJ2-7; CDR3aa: CASSHRDGEQYF; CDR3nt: TGTGCCAGTAGTCACAGGGACGGCGAGCAGTACTTC
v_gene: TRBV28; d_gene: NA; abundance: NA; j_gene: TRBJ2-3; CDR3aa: CASSRGYGGTDTQYF; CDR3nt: TGTGCCAGCAGCCGAGGTTATGGAGGGACAGATACGCAGTATTTT
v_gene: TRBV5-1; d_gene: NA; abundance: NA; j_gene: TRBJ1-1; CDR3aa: CASRSEGNTEAFF; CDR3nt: TGCGCCAGCAGGTCGGAAGGGAACACTGAAGCTTTCTTT
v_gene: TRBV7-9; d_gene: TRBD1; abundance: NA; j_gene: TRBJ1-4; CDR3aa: CASSLGTGFVSNEKLFF; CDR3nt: TGTGCCAGCAGCTTAGGGACAGGGTTTGTGTCTAATGAAAAACTGTTTTTT
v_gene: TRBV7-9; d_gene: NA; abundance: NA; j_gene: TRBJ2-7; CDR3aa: CASSLGTGARSHF; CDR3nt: TGTGCCAGCAGCTTAGGAACGGGAGCCCGATCCCACTTC
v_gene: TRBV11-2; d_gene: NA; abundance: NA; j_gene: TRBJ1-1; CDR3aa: CASSLNRAGTEAFF; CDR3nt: TGTGCCAGCAGCTTAAACAGGGCGGGCACTGAAGCTTTCTTT
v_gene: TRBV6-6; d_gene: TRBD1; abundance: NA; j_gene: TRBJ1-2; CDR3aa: CASSYLPDRDGYTF; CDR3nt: TGTGCCAGCAGTTACCTCCCGGACAGGGATGGCTACACCTTC
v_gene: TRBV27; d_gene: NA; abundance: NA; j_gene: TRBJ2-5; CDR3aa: CASSPIPTAIQETQYF; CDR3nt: TGTGCCAGCAGCCCCATCCCAACAGCCATCCAAGAGACCCAGTACTTC
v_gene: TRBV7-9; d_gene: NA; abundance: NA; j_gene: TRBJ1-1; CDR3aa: CASSLGQREAFF; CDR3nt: TGTGCCAGCAGTTTAGGACAGAGAGAAGCTTTCTTT
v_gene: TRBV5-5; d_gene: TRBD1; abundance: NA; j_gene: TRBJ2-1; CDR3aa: CASSYRQGGYNEQFF; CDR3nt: TGTGCCAGCAGCTACAGACAGGGGGGGTACAATGAGCAGTTCTTC
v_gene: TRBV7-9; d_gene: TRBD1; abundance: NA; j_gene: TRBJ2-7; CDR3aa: CASSPRDSRYEQYF; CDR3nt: TGTGCCAGCAGCCCCCGGGACAGTCGATACGAGCAGTACTTC
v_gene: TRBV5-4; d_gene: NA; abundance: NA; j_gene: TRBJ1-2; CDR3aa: CASSPRKGWGSDYGYTF; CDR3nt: TGTGCCAGCAGCCCCCGGAAGGGGTGGGGATCCGACTATGGCTACACCTTC
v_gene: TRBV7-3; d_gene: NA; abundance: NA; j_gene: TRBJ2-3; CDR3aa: CASSLVGGVRDTQYF; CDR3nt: TGTGCCAGCAGCTTAGTTGGCGGGGTGCGTGATACGCAGTATTTT
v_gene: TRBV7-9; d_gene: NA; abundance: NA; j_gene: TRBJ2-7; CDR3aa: CASSLEQDYYEQYF; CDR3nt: TGTGCCAGCAGCTTGGAACAGGACTACTACGAGCAGTACTTC
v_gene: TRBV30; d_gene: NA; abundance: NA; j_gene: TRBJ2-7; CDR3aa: CAWSVIYEQYF; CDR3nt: TGTGCCTGGAGTGTAATCTACGAGCAGTACTTC
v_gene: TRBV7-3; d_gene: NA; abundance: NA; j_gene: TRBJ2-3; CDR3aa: CASSYGTSTDTQYF; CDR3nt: TGTGCCAGCAGCTACGGGACTAGCACAGATACGCAGTATTTT
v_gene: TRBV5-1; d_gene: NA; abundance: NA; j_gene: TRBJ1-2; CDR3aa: CASSLEGRGYTF; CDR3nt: TGCGCCAGCAGCTTGGAAGGGCGTGGCTACACCTTC
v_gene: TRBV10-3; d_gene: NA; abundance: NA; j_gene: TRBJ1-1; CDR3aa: CAISDGRRNTEAFF; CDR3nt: TGTGCCATCAGTGATGGCAGAAGAAACACTGAAGCTTTCTTT
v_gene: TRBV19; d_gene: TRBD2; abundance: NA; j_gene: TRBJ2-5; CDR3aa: CASSYSGREETQYF; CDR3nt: TGTGCCAGTAGCTACAGCGGGAGAGAGGAGACCCAGTACTTC
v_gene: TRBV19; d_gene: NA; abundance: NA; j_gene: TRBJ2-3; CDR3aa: CASSLGLGQGTDTQYF; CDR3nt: TGTGCCAGTAGTTTAGGACTAGGACAGGGCACAGATACGCAGTATTTT
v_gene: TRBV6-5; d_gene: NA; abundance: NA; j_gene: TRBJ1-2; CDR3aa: CASSSPKEAPLLGYTF; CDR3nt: TGTGCCAGCAGTTCCCCAAAGGAGGCCCCCCTTCTCGGCTACACCTTC
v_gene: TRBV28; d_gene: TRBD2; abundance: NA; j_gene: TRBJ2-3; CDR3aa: CASSLRRVAGAVDTQYF; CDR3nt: TGTGCCAGCAGTTTACGCCGCGTAGCGGGAGCGGTAGATACGCAGTATTTT
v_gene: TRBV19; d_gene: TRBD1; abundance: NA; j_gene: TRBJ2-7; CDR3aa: CASSPGQDLFPYEQYF; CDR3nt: TGTGCCAGTAGTCCGGGACAGGATCTTTTTCCCTACGAGCAGTACTTC
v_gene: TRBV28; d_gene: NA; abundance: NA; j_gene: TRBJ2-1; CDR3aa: CASKTTGQPLVGEQFF; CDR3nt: TGTGCCAGCAAGACGACGGGACAACCCCTTGTGGGTGAGCAGTTCTTC
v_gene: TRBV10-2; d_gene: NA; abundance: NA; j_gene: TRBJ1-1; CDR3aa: CASSGGGLPEAFF; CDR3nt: TGCGCCAGCAGTGGGGGGGGGTTACCTGAAGCTTTCTTT
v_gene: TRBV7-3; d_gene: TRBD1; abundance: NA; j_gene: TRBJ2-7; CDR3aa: CASSLSNGTGVTYEQYF; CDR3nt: TGTGCCAGCAGCTTATCGAACGGGACAGGGGTCACCTACGAGCAGTACTTC
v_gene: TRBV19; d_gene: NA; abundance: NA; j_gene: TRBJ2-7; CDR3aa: CASSIAGASYEQYF; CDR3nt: TGTGCCAGTAGTATAGCAGGCGCGTCCTACGAGCAGTACTTC
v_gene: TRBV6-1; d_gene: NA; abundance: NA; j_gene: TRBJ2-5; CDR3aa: CASSRVFGTREQYF; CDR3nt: TGTGCCAGCTCTAGGGTTTTCGGGACTCGTGAGCAGTACTTC
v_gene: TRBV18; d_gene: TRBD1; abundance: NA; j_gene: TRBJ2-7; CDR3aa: CASSPGQGFGAYEQYF; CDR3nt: TGTGCCAGCTCACCCGGACAGGGCTTCGGGGCCTACGAGCAGTACTTC
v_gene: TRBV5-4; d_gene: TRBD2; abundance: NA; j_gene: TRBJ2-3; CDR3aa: CASSSTLLTSGSGGTDTQYF; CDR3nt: TGTGCCAGCAGCTCTACACTCCTGACTAGCGGGAGTGGGGGCACAGATACGCAGTATTTT
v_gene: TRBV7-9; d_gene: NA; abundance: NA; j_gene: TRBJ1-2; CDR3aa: CASSQDKRGPGYGYTF; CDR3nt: TGTGCCAGCAGCCAAGATAAAAGGGGTCCGGGGTATGGCTACACCTTC
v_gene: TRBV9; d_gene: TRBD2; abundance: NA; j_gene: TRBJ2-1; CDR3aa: CASSEGGRATNEQFF; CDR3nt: TGTGCCAGCAGCGAAGGCGGGAGGGCCACTAATGAGCAGTTCTTC
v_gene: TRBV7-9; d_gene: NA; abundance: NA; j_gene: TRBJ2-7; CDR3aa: CASSSKAGVGVYEQYF; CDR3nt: TGTGCCAGCAGCTCCAAGGCAGGGGTTGGGGTTTACGAGCAGTACTTC
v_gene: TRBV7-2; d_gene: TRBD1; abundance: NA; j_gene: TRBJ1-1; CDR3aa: CASRLKTGTGSPEAFF; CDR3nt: TGTGCCAGCAGATTAAAAACCGGGACAGGGAGTCCTGAAGCTTTCTTT
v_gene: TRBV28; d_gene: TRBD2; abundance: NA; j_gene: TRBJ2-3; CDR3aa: CASEGLAGTEGTDTQYF; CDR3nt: TGTGCCAGTGAGGGACTAGCGGGAACGGAGGGCACAGATACGCAGTATTTT
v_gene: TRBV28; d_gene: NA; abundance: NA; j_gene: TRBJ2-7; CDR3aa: CASSSPGISYEQYF; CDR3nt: TGTGCCAGCAGTTCGCCAGGGATCTCTTACGAGCAGTACTTC
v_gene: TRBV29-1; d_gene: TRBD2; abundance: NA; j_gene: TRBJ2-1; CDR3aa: CTRESRYNEQFF; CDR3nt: TGCACGCGGGAGTCACGGTACAATGAGCAGTTCTTC
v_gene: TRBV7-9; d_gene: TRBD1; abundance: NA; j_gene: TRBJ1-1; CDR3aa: CASSLDRGTEAFF; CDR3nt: TGTGCCAGCAGCTTAGACAGGGGGACTGAAGCTTTCTTT
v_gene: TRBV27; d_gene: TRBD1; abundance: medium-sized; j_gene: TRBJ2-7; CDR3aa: CASSLGTGAYEQYF; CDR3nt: TGTGCCAGCAGTCTCGGGACAGGGGCCTACGAGCAGTACTTC
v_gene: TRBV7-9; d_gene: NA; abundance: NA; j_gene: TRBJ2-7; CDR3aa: CASSSRGYEQYF; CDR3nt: TGTGCCAGCAGTTCCCGAGGTTACGAGCAGTACTTC
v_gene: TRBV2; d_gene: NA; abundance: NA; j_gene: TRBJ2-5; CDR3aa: CASSEQRPQETQYF; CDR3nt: TGTGCCAGCAGTGAACAGCGCCCACAAGAGACCCAGTACTTC
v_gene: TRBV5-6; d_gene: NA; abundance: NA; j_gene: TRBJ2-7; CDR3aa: CASSLAGLLSYEQYF; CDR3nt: TGTGCCAGCAGCTTGGCCGGACTCCTCTCCTACGAGCAGTACTTC
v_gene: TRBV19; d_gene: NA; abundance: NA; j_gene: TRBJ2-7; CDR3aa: CASSPGHQYERWF; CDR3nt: TGTGCCAGCTCACCGGGACACCAATACGAGCGTTGGTTC
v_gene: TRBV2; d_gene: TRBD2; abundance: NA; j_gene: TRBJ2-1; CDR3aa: CASSGLAGGRNEQFF; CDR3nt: TGTGCCAGCAGTGGGTTAGCGGGAGGGAGGAATGAGCAGTTCTTC
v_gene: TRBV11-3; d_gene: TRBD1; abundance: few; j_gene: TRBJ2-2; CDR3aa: CASSRNPGTGESGELFF; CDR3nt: TGTGCCAGCAGCCGGAATCCCGGGACAGGCGAATCCGGGGAGCTGTTTTTT
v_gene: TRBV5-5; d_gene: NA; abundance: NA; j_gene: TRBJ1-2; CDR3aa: CASSFSVQGGGYTF; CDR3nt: TGTGCCAGCAGCTTTTCAGTGCAGGGTGGAGGCTACACCTTC